This TCR beta chain was captured by sequencing in a study of shared clonotypes between healthy human individuals (dated by TCRdb to 2018 to 2020). Regarding the research as a whole: Two women and a few men aged 18 to 49 years were included in the cohort. Blood TCR repertoires of four to six healthy adults were deeply sequenced to estimate repertoire size and the extent of clonotype sharing between individuals. Leukapheresis yielded between about 0.94 and 8.9 billion PBMCs per donor. To increase sequencing depth and limit assay-specific biases, different laboratories used diverse techniques to prepare libraries and sequence TCR repertoires. For each donor, CD4 naive and CD4 memory were each given three plates, CD8 naive was given two plates, and CD8 memory was given one plate.

Cut back by 1 base and 1 base, the V and J ends lie 8 bases apart. The CDR3 holds 15 amino acids from the cysteine to the phenylalanine. Solely the CDR3 DNA is kept, with 45 bases framed from the first base. The germline V gene (reference sequence) gives CDR1 as SGHNT and CDR2 as YYREEE. As for this clone: Its recognized antigen is unknown. Per-base quality was not reported, and no clone a single base away is much larger than it.

Results and caveats for the whole study, not just this receptor: Only blood was sampled, and tissue TCR repertoires likely differ from those in blood. Larger estimated clonotype richness was generally found for naive subsets than for memory subsets. Even with the large sequencing depth, rarefaction of the sorted-subset datasets indicated that sequencing was incomplete. The genetic and exposure-history diversity represented was limited by the small number of donors. About 5% of naive CD4, 3.5% of naive CD8, approximately 2% of memory CD4, and roughly 0.4% of memory CD8 clonotypes were shared across several donors. Based on pairwise subsampling, the degree of clonotype sharing among donors was expected to be affected by sequencing depth. Compared with non-shared clonotypes, clonotypes shared by all four sorted-subset donors had higher generation probabilities.

Using the deep immunoSEQ assay, multiplex PCR amplified TCR CDR3 regions from genomic DNA. For each cell subset, the extracted genomic DNA was distributed evenly across all wells of several immunoSEQ 96-well plates, and each plate served as one replicate. For sorted subsets, each replicate PCR was loaded with 200 ng genomic DNA, equivalent to 30,000 or so T cell genomes. The purified libraries were quantified using a Qubit 3.0 fluorometer, sized with a Bioanalyzer 2100, and then quantified again using the KAPA Library Quantification kit. Every immunoSEQ 96-well plate was sequenced on a separate single-read 150-cycle Illumina NextSeq 550 flow cell. For the original study's pipeline: Because only junctional sequences without quality scores were contained in the immunoSEQ output, filtering matching that applied to full-length reads could not be performed. Sequences were annotated with PyIR, a Python wrapper for IgBLAST v1.9, using IMGT germline references to assign V/J genes and CDR3. Reads were filtered out if the reads had weak V/J assignments (E-value above 1e-6), no CDR3, stop codons, out-of-frame junctions, or ambiguous translated residues. V3J clonotypes were defined by identical inferred V gene, J gene, and CDR3 amino acid sequence. The percentage overlap between two repertoires was calculated by dividing the number of shared unique clonotypes by the size of the smaller repertoire. Repertoire richness was assessed with RTK rarefaction, the Chao1 estimator, and Recon v2.1 estimates of unobserved clonotypes. Generation probabilities for all TCRbeta clonotypes obtained by the gDNA method from several donors were computed using OLGA. As stored in TCRdb, this immuneACCESS dataset retains in-frame rearrangements with V and J assigned. A fraction of the clones does not appear; measured against another copy, unresolved V genes explain less than half of the discrepancy, and the remainder lacks a known reason. From that table come the V and J calls and clone size; the DNA was used to work out D and trimming. The sample contains roughly 2.4 million clones, around 95% of them found a single time. The top ten clones comprise approximately 0.13% of the sample.

Donors were healthy HIV-negative adults with no recently reported acute infections or vaccinations. Only Caucasian adults living in Nashville, Tennessee, USA were represented among the donors. CD4+ T cells were enriched by magnetic negative selection, after which naive cells were positively selected on CD45RA and the negative fraction was taken as the memory subset. Blood was collected by leukapheresis, and PBMCs were isolated by Ficoll-Histopaque density gradient centrifugation and then cryopreserved in liquid nitrogen vapor phase. Analytical flow cytometry was used to check the purity and quantity of each magnetically sorted T cell population. From each sorted fraction, genomic DNA was isolated and quantified by UV absorbance on a Nanodrop 2000c.

The receptor was derived from a young man in good health. Material for sequencing was naive CD4+ T cells sorted from blood. The cell subset or site tag for this specimen amounts to: CD45RA+ positively selected. In this chain, TRBV5-4 is recombined with TRBJ2-2; a tentative D call is TRBD1 (5 bases match). The sequenced DNA is TGTGCCAGCAGCTTGTCTCAGGGGAACACCGGGGAGCTGTTTTTT. Its protein product is CASSLSQGNTGELFF.